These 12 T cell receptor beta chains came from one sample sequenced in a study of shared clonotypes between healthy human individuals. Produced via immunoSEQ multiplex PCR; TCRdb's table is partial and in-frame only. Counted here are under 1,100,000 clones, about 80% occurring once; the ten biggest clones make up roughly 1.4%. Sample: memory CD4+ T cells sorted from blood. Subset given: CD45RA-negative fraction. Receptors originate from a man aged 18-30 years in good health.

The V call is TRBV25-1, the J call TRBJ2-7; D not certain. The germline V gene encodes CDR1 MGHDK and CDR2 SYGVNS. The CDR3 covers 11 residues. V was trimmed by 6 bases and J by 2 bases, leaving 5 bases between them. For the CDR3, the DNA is TGTGCCAGCAGCAGCGCCTACGAGCAGTACTTC. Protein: CASSSAYEQYF.

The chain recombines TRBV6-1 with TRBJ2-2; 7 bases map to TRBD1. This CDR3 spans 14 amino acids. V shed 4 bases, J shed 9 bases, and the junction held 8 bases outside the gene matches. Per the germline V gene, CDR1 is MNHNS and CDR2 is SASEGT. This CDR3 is CASSGDRVNRELFF. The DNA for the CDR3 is TGTGCCAGCAGTGGTGACAGGGTCAACCGGGAGCTGTTTTTT.

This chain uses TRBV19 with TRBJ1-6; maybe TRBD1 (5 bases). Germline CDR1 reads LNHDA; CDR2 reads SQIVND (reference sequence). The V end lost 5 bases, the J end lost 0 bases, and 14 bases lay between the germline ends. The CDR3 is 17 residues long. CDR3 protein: CASSGGAGSSYNSPLHF. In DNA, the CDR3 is TGTGCCAGTAGTGGTGGGGCTGGCAGCTCCTATAATTCACCCCTCCACTTT. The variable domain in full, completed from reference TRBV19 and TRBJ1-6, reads DGGITQSPKYLFRKEGQNVTLSCEQNLNHDAMYWYRQDPGQGLRLIYYSQIVNDFQKGDIAEGYSVSREKKESFPLTVTSAQKNPTAFYLCASSGGAGSSYNSPLHFGNGTRLTVT.

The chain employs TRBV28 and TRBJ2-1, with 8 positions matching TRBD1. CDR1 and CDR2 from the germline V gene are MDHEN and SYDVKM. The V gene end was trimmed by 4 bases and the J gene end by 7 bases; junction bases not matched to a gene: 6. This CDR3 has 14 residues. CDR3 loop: CASSWRTGWNEQFF. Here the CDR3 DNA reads TGTGCCAGCAGTTGGAGGACAGGGTGGAATGAGCAGTTCTTC.

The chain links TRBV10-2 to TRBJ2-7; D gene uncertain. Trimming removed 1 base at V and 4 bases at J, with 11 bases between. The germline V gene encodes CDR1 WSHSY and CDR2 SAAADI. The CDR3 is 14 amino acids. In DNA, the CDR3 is TGCGCCAGCAGTGAGTTGGCGGTGGGGTACGAGCAGTACTTC. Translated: CASSELAVGYEQYF.

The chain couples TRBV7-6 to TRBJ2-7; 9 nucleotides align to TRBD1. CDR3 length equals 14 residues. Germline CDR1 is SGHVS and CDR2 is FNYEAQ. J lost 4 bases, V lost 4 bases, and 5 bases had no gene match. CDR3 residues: CASSSGTGSYEQYF. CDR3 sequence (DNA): TGTGCCAGCAGCTCAGGGACAGGGTCTTACGAGCAGTACTTC.

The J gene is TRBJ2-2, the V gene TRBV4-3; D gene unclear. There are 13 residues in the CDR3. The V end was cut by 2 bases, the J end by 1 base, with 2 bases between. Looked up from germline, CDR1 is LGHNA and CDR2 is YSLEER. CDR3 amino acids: CASSQLNTGELFF. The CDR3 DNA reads TGCGCCAGCAGCCAATTGAACACCGGGGAGCTGTTTTTT.

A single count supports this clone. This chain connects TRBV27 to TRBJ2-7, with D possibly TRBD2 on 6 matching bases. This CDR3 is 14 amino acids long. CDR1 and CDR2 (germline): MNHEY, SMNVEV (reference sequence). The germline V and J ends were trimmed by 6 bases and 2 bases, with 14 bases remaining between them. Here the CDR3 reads CASSLAGYAYEQYF. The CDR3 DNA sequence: TGTGCCAGCAGCTTGGCGGGGTATGCCTACGAGCAGTACTTC.

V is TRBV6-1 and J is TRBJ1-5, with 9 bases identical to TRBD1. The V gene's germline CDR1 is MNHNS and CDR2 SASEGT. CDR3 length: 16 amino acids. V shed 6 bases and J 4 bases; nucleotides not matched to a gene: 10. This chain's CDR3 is CASREQGAGVNQPQHF. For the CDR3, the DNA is TGTGCCAGCAGAGAACAGGGGGCGGGGGTAAATCAGCCCCAGCATTTT.

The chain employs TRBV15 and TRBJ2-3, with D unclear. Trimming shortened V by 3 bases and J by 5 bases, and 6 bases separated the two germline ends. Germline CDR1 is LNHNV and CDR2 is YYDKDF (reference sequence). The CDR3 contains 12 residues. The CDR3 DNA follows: TGTGCCACCAGCAGGCTCGGAGATACGCAGTATTTT. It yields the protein CATSRLGDTQYF.

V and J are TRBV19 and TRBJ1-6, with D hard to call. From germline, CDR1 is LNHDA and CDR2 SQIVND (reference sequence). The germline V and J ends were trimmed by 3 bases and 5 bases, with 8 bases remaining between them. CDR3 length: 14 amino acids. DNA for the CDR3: TGTGCCAGTAGTATGGCCCAGGATAATTCACCCCTCCACTTT. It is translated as CASSMAQDNSPLHF.

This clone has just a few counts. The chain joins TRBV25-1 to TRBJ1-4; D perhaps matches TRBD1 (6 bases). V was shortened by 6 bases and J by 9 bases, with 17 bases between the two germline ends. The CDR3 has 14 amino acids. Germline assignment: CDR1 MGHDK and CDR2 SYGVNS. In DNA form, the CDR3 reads TGTGCCAGCAGCCTCGGGGACATTGCTCAAAAACTGTTTTTT. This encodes CASSLGDIAQKLFF.